These T cell receptor beta chains were read from a single sample in a study of blood T cell dynamics during melanoma immunotherapy. The method was immunoSEQ multiplex PCR; TCRdb's version includes in-frame clones alone and lacks a portion of them. The sample lists around 13,000 clones, nearly 90% seen once, with around 3.1% in the top ten. The sample in question was blood, obtained from a patient treated with checkpoint blockade. These receptors were obtained from a human donor with melanoma. Both conserved end residues are part of each CDR3. The D gene is left open where the match is weak. Clone size is given for some rows only: seen once, a few or many times, or a class if the clone is expanded.

cdr3_aa	cdr3_nt	clone_size	d_call	j_call	v_call
CASSLGTGDGNTIYF	TGCGCCAGCAGCCTTGGGACAGGGGACGGAAACACCATATATTTT	NA	TRBD1	TRBJ1-3	TRBV4-1
CASSWGQGYNEQFF	TGTGCCAGTAGTTGGGGACAGGGGTACAATGAGCAGTTCTTC	NA	TRBD1	TRBJ2-1	TRBV19
CASSTGVGTGELFF	TGTGCCAGTAGTACAGGGGTTGGCACCGGGGAGCTGTTTTTT	NA	NA	TRBJ2-2	TRBV19
CASSYANQYEQYF	TGTGCCAGCAGTTACGCCAATCAGTACGAGCAGTACTTC	NA	NA	TRBJ2-7	TRBV6-5
CSVAGGVASTDTQYF	TGCAGCGTTGCGGGGGGAGTTGCTAGCACAGATACGCAGTATTTT	NA	TRBD2	TRBJ2-3	TRBV29-1
CASSPRQGDDQFF	TGTGCCAGCAGCCCCCGACAGGGGGACGATCAGTTCTTC	NA	TRBD1	TRBJ2-1	TRBV7-2
CASTLDGGGYTEAFF	TGTGCCAGTACCCTCGATGGTGGGGGCTACACTGAAGCTTTCTTT	NA	NA	TRBJ1-1	TRBV19
CAISESLLSYEQYF	TGTGCCATCAGTGAGTCGTTACTTTCCTACGAGCAGTACTTC	NA	NA	TRBJ2-7	TRBV10-3
CASGEGASGFNEQFF	TGTGCCAGTGGGGAGGGGGCTAGCGGGTTCAATGAGCAGTTCTTC	NA	NA	TRBJ2-1	TRBV2
CASSLAGQFMNTEAFF	TGTGCCAGCAGCTTGGCAGGACAGTTCATGAACACTGAAGCTTTCTTT	NA	NA	TRBJ1-1	TRBV7-8
CASSIGTIKNTGELFF	TGTGCCAGCAGCATCGGGACTATCAAAAACACCGGGGAGCTGTTTTTT	NA	TRBD2	TRBJ2-2	TRBV9
CASREPGQGNTGELFF	TGTGCCAGCAGGGAACCGGGACAGGGAAACACCGGGGAGCTGTTTTTT	NA	TRBD1	TRBJ2-2	TRBV6-1
CASRLTSGLNNEQFF	TGTGCCAGCAGATTGACTAGCGGACTAAACAATGAGCAGTTCTTC	NA	TRBD2	TRBJ2-1	TRBV6-5
CATWIDSGGSREQFF	TGCGCCACCTGGATCGACTCCGGGGGGTCGAGGGAGCAGTTCTTC	NA	TRBD2	TRBJ2-1	TRBV10-2
CASSSAPGGISGELFF	TGTGCCAGCAGTTCGGCCCCAGGGGGTATATCCGGGGAGCTGTTTTTT	NA	TRBD1	TRBJ2-2	TRBV28
CASSLAAKGGGEQYF	TGCGCCAGCAGCTTGGCCGCGAAGGGTGGTGGCGAGCAGTACTTC	NA	NA	TRBJ2-7	TRBV5-1
CASTRDGTGVNEQFF	TGTGCCAGCACCCGAGACGGGACAGGGGTCAATGAGCAGTTCTTC	NA	TRBD1	TRBJ2-1	TRBV28
CASSTQGGSYEQYF	TGTGCCAGCAGCACACAGGGGGGCTCCTACGAGCAGTACTTC	NA	TRBD1	TRBJ2-7	TRBV9
CASSTVTSGRNEQFF	TGTGCCAGCAGCACAGTGACTAGCGGGAGGAATGAGCAGTTCTTC	NA	TRBD2	TRBJ2-1	TRBV11-3
CAITGPSGDYNEQFF	TGTGCCATCACTGGCCCTAGCGGGGACTACAATGAGCAGTTCTTC	NA	TRBD2	TRBJ2-1	TRBV10-3
CAWSSWTGLSSYNEQFF	TGTGCCTGGAGTTCCTGGACAGGACTGAGCTCCTACAATGAGCAGTTCTTC	NA	TRBD1	TRBJ2-1	TRBV30
CASSLGPEQYF	TGTGCCAGCAGCTTAGGACCTGAGCAGTACTTC	NA	NA	TRBJ2-7	TRBV7-8
CASSLGSLNEQFF	TGTGCCAGCAGCTTGGGCAGCCTCAATGAGCAGTTCTTC	once	NA	TRBJ2-1	TRBV11-3
CASSQESREGRNEQFF	TGTGCCAGCAGCCAAGAGTCCCGGGAGGGCCGGAATGAGCAGTTCTTC	NA	TRBD2	TRBJ2-1	TRBV4-2
CATHGGDAYEQYF	TGTGCCACCCACGGGGGGGATGCCTACGAGCAGTACTTC	NA	TRBD2	TRBJ2-7	TRBV6-1
CASIRETEAFF	TGTGCCAGCATTAGAGAAACTGAAGCTTTCTTT	NA	NA	TRBJ1-1	TRBV25-1
CASSEFTGGAQYF	TGTGCCAGCAGCGAATTCACAGGGGGAGCGCAGTATTTT	NA	TRBD1	TRBJ2-3	TRBV9